The entry below describes one T cell receptor (beta chain). Its target is unknown. The data belong to a study of T cells in localized non-small cell lung cancer. Study results and caveats: Adjacent lung exhibited a median of about 50 among the 100 most abundant tumor clones.

Profiled with immunoSEQ multiplex PCR; TCRdb holds only in-frame clones, not every one. The sample lists 25,000 to 35,000 clones; about 80% were seen once. The specimen was peripheral blood, collected before any cancer treatment. This clonotype was obtained from a male donor aged 60 or older with stage III squamous cell lung carcinoma.

For the CDR3, the DNA is TGCAGCGTTTCGACAGTTCTCAGCACAGATACGCAGTATTTT. Amino acids: CSVSTVLSTDTQYF. The chain combines TRBV29-1 with TRBJ2-3, with a weak D call TRBD1 (5 bases). The germline gives CDR1 SQVTM, CDR2 ANQGSEA. CDR3 size: 14 residues. Trimming removed 5 bases at V and 0 bases at J, with 12 bases between.